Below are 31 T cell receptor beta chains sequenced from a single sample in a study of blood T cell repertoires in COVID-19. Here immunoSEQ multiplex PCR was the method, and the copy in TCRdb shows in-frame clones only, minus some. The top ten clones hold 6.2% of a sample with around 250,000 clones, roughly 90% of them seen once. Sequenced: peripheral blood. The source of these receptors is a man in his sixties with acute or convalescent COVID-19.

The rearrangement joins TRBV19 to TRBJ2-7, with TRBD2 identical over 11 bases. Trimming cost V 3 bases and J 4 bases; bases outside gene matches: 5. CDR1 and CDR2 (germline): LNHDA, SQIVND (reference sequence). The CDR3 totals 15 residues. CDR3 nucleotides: TGTGCCAGTAGTATGCCGGGACTAGCGGTGTACGAGCAGTACTTC. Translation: CASSMPGLAVYEQYF.

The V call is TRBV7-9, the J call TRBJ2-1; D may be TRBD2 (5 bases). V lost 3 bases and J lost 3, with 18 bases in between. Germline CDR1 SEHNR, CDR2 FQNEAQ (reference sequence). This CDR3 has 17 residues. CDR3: CASSFYIGVKFYNEQFF. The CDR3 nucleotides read TGTGCCAGCAGCTTTTATATCGGGGTGAAATTCTACAATGAGCAGTTCTTC.

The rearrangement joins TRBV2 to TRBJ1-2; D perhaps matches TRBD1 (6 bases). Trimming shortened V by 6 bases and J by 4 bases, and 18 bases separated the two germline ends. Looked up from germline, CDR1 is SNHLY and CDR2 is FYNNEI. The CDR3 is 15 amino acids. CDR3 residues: CASSQRDTSGYGYTF. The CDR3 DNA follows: TGTGCCAGCAGCCAGAGGGACACCTCGGGCTATGGCTACACCTTC.

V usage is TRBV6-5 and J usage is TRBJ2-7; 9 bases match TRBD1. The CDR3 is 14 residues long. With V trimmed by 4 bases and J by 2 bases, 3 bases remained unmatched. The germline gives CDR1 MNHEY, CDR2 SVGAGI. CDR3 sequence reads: CASSWDRETYEQYF. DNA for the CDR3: TGTGCCAGCAGTTGGGACAGGGAAACCTACGAGCAGTACTTC.

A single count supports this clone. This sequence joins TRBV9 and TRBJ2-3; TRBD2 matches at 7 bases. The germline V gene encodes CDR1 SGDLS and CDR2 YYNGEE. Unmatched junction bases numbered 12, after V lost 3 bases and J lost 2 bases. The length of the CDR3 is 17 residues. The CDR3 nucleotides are TGTGCCAGCAGCGCAAACCCCTCGGGAGGACCCACAGATACGCAGTATTTT. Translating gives CASSANPSGGPTDTQYF.

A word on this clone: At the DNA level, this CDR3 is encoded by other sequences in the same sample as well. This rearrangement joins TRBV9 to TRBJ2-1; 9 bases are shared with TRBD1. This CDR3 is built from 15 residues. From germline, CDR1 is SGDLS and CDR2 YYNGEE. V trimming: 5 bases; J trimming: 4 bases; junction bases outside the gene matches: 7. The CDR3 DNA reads TGTGCCAGCAGGGGTCCGGGACAGGGTTACAATGAGCAGTTCTTC. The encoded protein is CASRGPGQGYNEQFF.

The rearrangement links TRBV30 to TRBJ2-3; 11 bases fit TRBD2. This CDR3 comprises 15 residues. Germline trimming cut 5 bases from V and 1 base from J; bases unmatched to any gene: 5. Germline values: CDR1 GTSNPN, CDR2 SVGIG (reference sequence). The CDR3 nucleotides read TGTGCCTGGGGTCCGGGACTAGCGGGCACAGATACGCAGTATTTT. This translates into CAWGPGLAGTDTQYF.

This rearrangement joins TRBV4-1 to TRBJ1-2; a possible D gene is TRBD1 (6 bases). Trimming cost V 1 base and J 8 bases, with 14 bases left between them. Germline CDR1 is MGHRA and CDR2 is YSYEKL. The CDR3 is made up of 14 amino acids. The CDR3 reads CASSQVGRGAGYTF. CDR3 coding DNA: TGCGCCAGCAGCCAAGTCGGCAGGGGTGCGGGCTACACCTTC.

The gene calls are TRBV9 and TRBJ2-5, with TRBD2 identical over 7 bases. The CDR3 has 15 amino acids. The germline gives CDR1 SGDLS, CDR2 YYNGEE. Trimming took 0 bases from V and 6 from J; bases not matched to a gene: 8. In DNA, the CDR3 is TGTGCCAGCAGCGTAGGTGGGGGGGTTGAGAAGACCCAGTACTTC. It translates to CASSVGGGVEKTQYF.

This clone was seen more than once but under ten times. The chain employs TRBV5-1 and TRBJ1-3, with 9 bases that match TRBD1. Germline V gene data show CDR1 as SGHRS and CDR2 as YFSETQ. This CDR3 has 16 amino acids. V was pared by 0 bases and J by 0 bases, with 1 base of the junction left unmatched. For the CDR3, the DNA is TGCGCCAGCAGCTTGGAGGGACAGGGCTCTGGAAACACCATATATTTT. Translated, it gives CASSLEGQGSGNTIYF.

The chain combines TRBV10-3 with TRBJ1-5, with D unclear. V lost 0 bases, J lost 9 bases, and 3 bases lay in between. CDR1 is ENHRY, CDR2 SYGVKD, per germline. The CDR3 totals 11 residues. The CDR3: CAISESGPQHF. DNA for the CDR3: TGTGCCATCAGTGAGTCCGGGCCCCAGCATTTT.

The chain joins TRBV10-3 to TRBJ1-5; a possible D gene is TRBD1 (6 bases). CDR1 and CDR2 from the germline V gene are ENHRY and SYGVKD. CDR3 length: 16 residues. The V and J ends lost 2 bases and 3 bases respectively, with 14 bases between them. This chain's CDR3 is CAISEGIGQINQPQHF. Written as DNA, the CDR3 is TGTGCCATCAGTGAGGGGATTGGACAGATCAATCAGCCCCAGCATTTT.

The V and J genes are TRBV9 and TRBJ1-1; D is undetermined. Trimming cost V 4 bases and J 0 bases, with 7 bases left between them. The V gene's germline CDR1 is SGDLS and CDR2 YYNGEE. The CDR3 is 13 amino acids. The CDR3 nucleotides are TGTGCCAGCAGCTTACACATGAACACTGAAGCTTTCTTT. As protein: CASSLHMNTEAFF.

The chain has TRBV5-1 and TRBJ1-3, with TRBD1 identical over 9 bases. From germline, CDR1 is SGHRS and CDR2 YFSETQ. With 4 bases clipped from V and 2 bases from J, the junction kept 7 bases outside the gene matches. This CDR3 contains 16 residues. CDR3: CASSRSGTGPGNTIYF. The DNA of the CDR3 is TGCGCCAGCAGCCGGTCCGGGACAGGGCCTGGAAACACCATATATTTT.

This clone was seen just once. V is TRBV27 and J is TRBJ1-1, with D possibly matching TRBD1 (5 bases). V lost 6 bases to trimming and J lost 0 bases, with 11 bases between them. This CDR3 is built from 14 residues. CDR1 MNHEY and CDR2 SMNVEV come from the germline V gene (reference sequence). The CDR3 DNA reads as TGTGCCAGCAGGCTCCAGGGTCTGAACACTGAAGCTTTCTTT. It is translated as CASRLQGLNTEAFF.

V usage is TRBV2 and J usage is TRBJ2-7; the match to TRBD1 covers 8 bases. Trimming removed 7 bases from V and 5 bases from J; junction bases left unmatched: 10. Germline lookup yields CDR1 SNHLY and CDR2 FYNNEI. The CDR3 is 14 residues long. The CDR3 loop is CASTIDRGVNEQYF. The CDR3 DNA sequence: TGTGCCAGCACAATAGACAGGGGAGTGAACGAGCAGTACTTC.

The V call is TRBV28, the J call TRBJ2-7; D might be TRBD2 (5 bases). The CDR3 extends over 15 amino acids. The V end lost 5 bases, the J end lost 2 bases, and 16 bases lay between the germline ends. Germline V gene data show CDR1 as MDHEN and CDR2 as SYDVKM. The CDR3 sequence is CASSPRGNLAYEQYF. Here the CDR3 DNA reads TGTGCCAGCAGTCCCCGGGGAAATTTAGCCTACGAGCAGTACTTC.

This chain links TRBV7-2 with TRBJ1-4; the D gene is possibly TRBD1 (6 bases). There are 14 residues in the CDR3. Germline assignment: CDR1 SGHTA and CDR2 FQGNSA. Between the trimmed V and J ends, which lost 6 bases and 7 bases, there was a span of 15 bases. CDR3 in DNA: TGTGCCAGCAGACATGACAGGAGGAGTGAAAAACTGTTTTTT. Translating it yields CASRHDRRSEKLFF. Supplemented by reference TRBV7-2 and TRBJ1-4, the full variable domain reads GAGVSQSPSNKVTEKGKDVELRCDPISGHTALYWYRQSLGQGLEFLIYFQGNSAPDKSGLPSDRFSAERTGGSVSTLTIQRTQQEDSAVYLCASRHDRRSEKLFFGSGTQLSVL.

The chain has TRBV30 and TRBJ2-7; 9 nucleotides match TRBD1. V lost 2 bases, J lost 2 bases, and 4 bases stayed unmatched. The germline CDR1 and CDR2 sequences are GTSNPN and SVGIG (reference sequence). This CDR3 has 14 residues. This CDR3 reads CAWSQGQGTYEQYF. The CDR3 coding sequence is TGTGCCTGGAGTCAGGGACAGGGCACCTACGAGCAGTACTTC.

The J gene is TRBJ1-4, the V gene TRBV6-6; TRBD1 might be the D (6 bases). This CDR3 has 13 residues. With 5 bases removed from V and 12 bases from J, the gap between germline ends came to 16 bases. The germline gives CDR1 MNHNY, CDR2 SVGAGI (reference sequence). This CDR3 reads CASSRSGDGELFF. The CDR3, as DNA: TGTGCCAGCAGTCGATCAGGGGATGGGGAACTGTTTTTT.

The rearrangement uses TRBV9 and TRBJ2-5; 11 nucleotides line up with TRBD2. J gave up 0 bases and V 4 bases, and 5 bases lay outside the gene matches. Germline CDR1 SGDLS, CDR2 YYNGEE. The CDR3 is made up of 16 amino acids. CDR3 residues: CASSPLAGGNQETQYF. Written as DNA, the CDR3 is TGTGCCAGCAGCCCCCTAGCGGGAGGCAACCAAGAGACCCAGTACTTC.

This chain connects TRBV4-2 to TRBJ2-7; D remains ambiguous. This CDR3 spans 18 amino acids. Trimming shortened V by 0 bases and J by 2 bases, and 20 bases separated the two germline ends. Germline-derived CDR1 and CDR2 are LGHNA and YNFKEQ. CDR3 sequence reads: CASSQDPLEGDTPYEQYF. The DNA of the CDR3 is TGTGCCAGCAGCCAAGATCCTCTTGAAGGCGACACTCCCTACGAGCAGTACTTC.

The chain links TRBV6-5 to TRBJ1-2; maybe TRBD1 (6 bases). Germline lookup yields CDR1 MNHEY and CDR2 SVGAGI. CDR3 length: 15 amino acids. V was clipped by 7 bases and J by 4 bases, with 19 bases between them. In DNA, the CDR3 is TGTGCCAGCATAAGAGGGGGGGCGCAAGGCTATGGCTACACCTTC. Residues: CASIRGGAQGYGYTF.

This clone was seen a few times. The CDR3 region has the DNA TGTGCCAGCAGCTGGACAGTAGCGGGAGGGGAGTTCTTC. This sequence encodes CASSWTVAGGEFF. The V call is TRBV5-4, the J call TRBJ2-1; TRBD2 aligns across 11 bases. CDR1 and CDR2 from the germline V gene are SGHNT and YYREEE (reference sequence). With V trimmed by 3 bases and J by 14 bases, 7 bases remained unmatched. This CDR3 has 13 amino acids.

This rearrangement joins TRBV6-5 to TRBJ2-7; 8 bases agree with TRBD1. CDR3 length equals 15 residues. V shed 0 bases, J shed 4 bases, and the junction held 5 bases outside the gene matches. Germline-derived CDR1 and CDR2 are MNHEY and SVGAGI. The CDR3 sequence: CASSYSADREYEQYF. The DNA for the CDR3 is TGTGCCAGCAGTTACTCAGCGGACAGGGAATACGAGCAGTACTTC.

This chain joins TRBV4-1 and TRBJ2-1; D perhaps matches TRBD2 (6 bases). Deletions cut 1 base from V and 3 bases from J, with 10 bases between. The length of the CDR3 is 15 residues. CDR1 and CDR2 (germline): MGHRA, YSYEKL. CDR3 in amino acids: CASSQGLGFYNEQFF. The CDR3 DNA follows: TGCGCCAGCAGCCAAGGACTAGGGTTCTACAATGAGCAGTTCTTC.

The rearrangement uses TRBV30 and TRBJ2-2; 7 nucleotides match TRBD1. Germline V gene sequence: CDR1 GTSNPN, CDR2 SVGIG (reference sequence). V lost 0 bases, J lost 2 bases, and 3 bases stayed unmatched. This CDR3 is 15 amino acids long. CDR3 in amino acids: CAWSVDRANTGELFF. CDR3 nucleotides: TGTGCCTGGAGTGTAGACAGGGCAAACACCGGGGAGCTGTTTTTT.

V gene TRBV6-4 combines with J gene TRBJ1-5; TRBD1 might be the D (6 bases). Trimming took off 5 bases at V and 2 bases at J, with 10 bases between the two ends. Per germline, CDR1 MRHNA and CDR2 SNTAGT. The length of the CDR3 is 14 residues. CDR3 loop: CASSQGMGNQPQHF. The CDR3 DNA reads TGTGCCAGCAGTCAGGGGATGGGCAATCAGCCCCAGCATTTT.

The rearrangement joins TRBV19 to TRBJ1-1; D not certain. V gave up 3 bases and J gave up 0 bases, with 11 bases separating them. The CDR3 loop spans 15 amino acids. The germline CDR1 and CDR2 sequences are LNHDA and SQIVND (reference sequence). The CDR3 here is CASSIVVQMNTEAFF. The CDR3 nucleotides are TGTGCCAGTAGTATTGTGGTACAGATGAACACTGAAGCTTTCTTT. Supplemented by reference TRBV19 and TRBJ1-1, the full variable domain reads DGGITQSPKYLFRKEGQNVTLSCEQNLNHDAMYWYRQDPGQGLRLIYYSQIVNDFQKGDIAEGYSVSREKKESFPLTVTSAQKNPTAFYLCASSIVVQMNTEAFFGQGTRLTVV.

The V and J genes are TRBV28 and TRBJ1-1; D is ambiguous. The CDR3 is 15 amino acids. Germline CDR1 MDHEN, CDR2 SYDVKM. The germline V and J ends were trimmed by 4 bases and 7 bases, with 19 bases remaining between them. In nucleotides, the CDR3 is TGTGCCAGCAGTTCACTTGACGCCCAGCACAGTGAAGCTTTCTTT. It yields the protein CASSSLDAQHSEAFF.

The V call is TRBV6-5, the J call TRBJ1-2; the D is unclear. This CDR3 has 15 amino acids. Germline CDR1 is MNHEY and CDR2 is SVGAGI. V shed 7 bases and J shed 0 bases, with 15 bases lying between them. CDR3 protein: CASTAAPQANYGYTF. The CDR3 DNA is TGTGCCAGCACGGCGGCACCTCAAGCTAACTATGGCTACACCTTC.